This T cell receptor (beta chain) appears in the sequencing data of a study of cytomegalovirus exposure and HLA in healthy donors. Study-wide points: Some segments of the V type, notably TRBV6-2 and TRBV6-3, were excluded as indistinguishable.

CDR1 SEHNR and CDR2 FQNEAQ come from the germline V gene (reference sequence). The CDR3 runs to 16 residues. V lost 5 bases, J lost 11 bases, and 27 bases lay in between. On this clone itself: Its antigen is as yet unknown.

It was with 60 Vbeta and 13 Jbeta primers that the PCR ran. Sequenced by immunoSEQ multiplex PCR; TCRdb stores in-frame clones only, minus some. Of tens of thousands of clones in the sample, about 75% were seen once. The source material was PBMCs. The origin of this receptor is a woman in her forties in good health and CMV-seropositive. The rearrangement uses TRBV7-9 and TRBJ1-1; the D gene is possibly TRBD1 (6 bases). The chain's CDR3 is CASSSTTADSLPGAFF. The CDR3 nucleotides are TGTGCCAGCAGCAGCACCACCGCGGACAGCCTGCCGGGTGCTTTCTTT.